Reported below is one T cell receptor (beta chain). The count of this clone is one. Its cognate antigen has yet to be identified. Base qualities are not provided; no much larger clone lies one nucleotide away. This sample was taken from a study of blood T cell repertoires in COVID-19 (dated by TCRdb to 2020 to 2021). Notes on the research overall: Samples from collaborators originated in the United States, Italy and Spain and spanned both the acute and convalescent phases of COVID-19. Sample metadata almost always included a de-identified subject ID, COVID-19 status, age in years and sex. The repertoires were made available in a free public database intended to serve as a resource for research on the immune response to SARS-CoV-2. Samples were obtained from the ongoing ImmuneRACE study (first 160 participants) and from 1,200 or so subjects provided by 6 global collaborators. The dataset comprised deeply sampled blood TCRbeta repertoires from subjects exposed to, actively infected with, or recovered from COVID-19. The prospective study material was composed of cDNA or gDNA derived from T cells, B-cell-depleted T cells, or PBMCs. Where available, HLA class I and class II types were taken from metadata supplied by the sample provider and were not determined by assay-based typing. General findings and caveats noted by the study authors: The amount of clinical and demographic metadata varied by source and participant and was provided uncurated.

From the cysteine up to the phenylalanine, the CDR3 has a length of 14 residues. Only CDR3 DNA remains: 42 bases, in frame from the first base. As encoded in the germline V gene, CDR1 is SNHLY while CDR2 is FYNNEI. After removal of 6 bases from V and 4 bases from J, the junction retains 5 bases not matched to a gene. The immunoSEQ Assay, a bias-controlled multiplex PCR, was used to amplify TCRbeta CDR3 regions from genomic DNA. Turning to the authors' computational methods: The number of nucleated cells in each sample was estimated by amplification of reference gene primers within the assay. To quantify the absolute abundance of each unique TCRbeta CDR3 rearrangement, sequence reads were collapsed and filtered. For each sample, productive Simpson clonality was calculated as the square root of Simpson's diversity index across productive rearrangements. The table was pulled from immuneACCESS by TCRdb, which kept in-frame rearrangements only. Such tables lose some clones; where checked, under half of the loss comes from unresolved V genes, and the rest has no known cause. V and J calls and clone size are copied from that table; D and trimming were computed from the DNA. Recorded for this sample are tens of thousands of clones; 80% of them occurred a single time. The ten top clones hold 15% to 20% of the sample.

A second Seattle source provided samples from volunteer blood donors who had recovered from COVID-19. The collaborating institutions used their own protocols to collect whole blood in K2EDTA tubes. For TCRbeta analysis, collaborators shipped samples as frozen whole blood, isolated PBMCs, or DNA extracted from either of those sample types. Specimen: peripheral blood. The TCR sequence derives from a man in his 70s who had recovered from COVID-19. The chain is encoded by TRBV2 joined to TRBJ2-5; 10 central bases correspond to TRBD1. The CDR3 protein: CASSRDRGVETQYF. The sequenced DNA: TGTGCCAGCAGCCGGGACAGGGGAGTAGAGACCCAGTACTTC.